One sample yielded the 6 T cell receptor beta chains listed below, sequenced in a study of cytomegalovirus exposure and HLA in healthy donors. The PCR employed 60 Vbeta primers together with 13 Jbeta primers. The assay was immunoSEQ multiplex PCR, and TCRdb's table has in-frame clones only and misses some. Among about 110,000 clones listed, approximately 80% were seen once. Sequencing was carried out using PBMCs. These receptors came from a man under 40 in good health and CMV-seronegative.

The gene calls are TRBV19 and TRBJ2-3; 11 positions agree with TRBD2. CDR1 and CDR2 (germline): LNHDA, SQIVND (reference sequence). Trimming at V came to 5 bases and at J to 1 base, leaving 8 bases not matched to a gene. The CDR3 totals 17 residues. CDR3 region: CASSRASGRLGTDTQYF. Written as DNA, the CDR3 is TGTGCCAGTAGTCGGGCTAGCGGGAGGTTAGGCACAGATACGCAGTATTTT.

This clone was seen more than once but under ten times. The V gene is TRBV14, the J gene TRBJ2-7, with D possibly TRBD2 on 6 matching bases. Per the germline V gene, CDR1 is SGHDN and CDR2 is FVKESK. The CDR3 is made up of 15 amino acids. With 3 bases removed from V and 3 bases from J, the gap between germline ends came to 15 bases. CDR3 loop: CASSHYNTGSYEQYF. The CDR3 nucleotides are TGTGCCAGCAGCCATTATAATACCGGGAGCTACGAGCAGTACTTC.

V gene TRBV4-1 combines with J gene TRBJ2-3, with TRBD2 matching 10 bases. The V segment lost 4 bases and the J segment 4 bases; nucleotides outside the gene matches: 8. The CDR3 is 16 residues long. Germline CDR1 and CDR2: MGHRA and YSYEKL. This CDR3 reads CASSPIAGGWADTQYF. CDR3 in DNA: TGCGCCAGCAGCCCTATAGCGGGGGGATGGGCAGATACGCAGTATTTT.

The V gene is TRBV11-2, the J gene TRBJ2-3, with 10 bases lining up with TRBD1. Germline-derived CDR1 and CDR2 are SGHAT and FQNNGV. V dropped 5 bases and J dropped 4; count of bases not matched to a gene: 6. The CDR3 runs 15 residues. For the CDR3, the DNA is TGTGCCAGCAGCCCCGGACAGGGGGTATCAGATACGCAGTATTTT. The encoded protein is CASSPGQGVSDTQYF.

The chain is built from TRBV7-6 and TRBJ2-5; 8 bases map to TRBD2. Germline assignment: CDR1 SGHVS and CDR2 FNYEAQ. Trimming removed 1 base from V and 7 bases from J; junction bases left unmatched: 2. The CDR3 spans 13 residues. CDR3 protein: CASSLDRGGTQYF. CDR3 sequence (DNA): TGTGCCAGCAGCTTAGACCGGGGGGGGACCCAGTACTTC. The complete variable domain, with remaining parts taken from reference TRBV7-6 and TRBJ2-5, reads GAGVSQSPRYKVTKRGQDVALRCDPISGHVSLYWYRQALGQGPEFLTYFNYEAQQDKSGLPNDRFSAERPEGSISTLTIQRTEQRDSAMYRCASSLDRGGTQYFGPGTRLLVL.

As regards this clone: Other nucleotide sequences from this sample produce the same CDR3. V usage is TRBV6-1 and J usage is TRBJ2-7; 11 bases align to TRBD2. The germline gives CDR1 MNHNS, CDR2 SASEGT. The junction had 1 base not matched to a gene; V was cut back by 2 bases and J by 1 base. The CDR3 totals 15 residues. CDR3 protein: CASSERTSGSYEQYF. The DNA of the CDR3 is TGTGCCAGCAGTGAACGGACTAGCGGGTCCTACGAGCAGTACTTC.